Listed below are T cell receptor beta chains from one sample, sequenced in a study of beta chain features in type 1 diabetes. The repertoire was sequenced with immunoSEQ multiplex PCR; TCRdb's copy has only in-frame clones and lacks some. The repertoire has almost 350,000 clones, about 20% of them found once; the top ten carry about 0.044%. The sample was naive CD4+ T cells from blood. The receptors originated from a young woman in good health. Each CDR3 is given without its conserved first and last residue. Expanded clones are given a class, and other clones once, few, many or no size at all.

J gene: TRBJ2-5
clone size: few
V gene: TRBV7-9
CDR3 protein: ASSLALAGLETQY

J gene: TRBJ2-4
clone size: .
V gene: TRBV11-3
CDR3 protein: ASGSGMAKNIQY

J gene: TRBJ2-5
clone size: .
V gene: TRBV9
CDR3 protein: ASSASGRSETQY

J gene: TRBJ2-7
clone size: .
V gene: TRBV14
CDR3 protein: ASSRWDSSSYEQY

J gene: TRBJ1-5
clone size: .
V gene: TRBV4-3
CDR3 protein: ASSQYLDSDSNQPQH

J gene: TRBJ2-1
clone size: .
V gene: TRBV5-1
CDR3 protein: ASSLAGDSTNEQF

J gene: TRBJ2-7
clone size: .
V gene: TRBV4-1
CDR3 protein: ASSQVGGTYEQY

J gene: TRBJ1-5
clone size: .
V gene: TRBV5-4
CDR3 protein: ASSSGTNSNQPQH

J gene: TRBJ2-7
clone size: few
V gene: TRBV7-2
CDR3 protein: ASSPDRGSYEQY

J gene: TRBJ1-1
clone size: few
V gene: TRBV5-1
CDR3 protein: ASRPWTGGADEAF

J gene: TRBJ1-2
clone size: .
V gene: TRBV18
CDR3 protein: ASSPFVETANYGYT

J gene: TRBJ2-1
clone size: few
V gene: TRBV7-9
CDR3 protein: ASGVGTDYNEQF

J gene: TRBJ2-3
clone size: .
V gene: TRBV9
CDR3 protein: ASSLRGLGLYTDTQY

J gene: TRBJ2-5
clone size: .
V gene: TRBV11-2
CDR3 protein: ASSLVVERGETQY

J gene: TRBJ1-1
clone size: .
V gene: TRBV6-5
CDR3 protein: ASSYSDRPNTEAF

J gene: TRBJ1-1
clone size: few
V gene: TRBV28
CDR3 protein: ASREGTEAF

J gene: TRBJ1-1
clone size: .
V gene: TRBV29-1
CDR3 protein: SGRTANTEAF

J gene: TRBJ1-5
clone size: few
V gene: TRBV30
CDR3 protein: AWSVGGPSNQPQH

J gene: TRBJ1-5
clone size: .
V gene: TRBV19
CDR3 protein: ASTSGQGAPQPQH

J gene: TRBJ2-5
clone size: few
V gene: TRBV5-1
CDR3 protein: ASSLYGGETQY

J gene: TRBJ2-3
clone size: few
V gene: TRBV7-3
CDR3 protein: ASSPSQDTQY

J gene: TRBJ2-7
clone size: .
V gene: TRBV25-1
CDR3 protein: ASSEGHLYYEQY

J gene: TRBJ2-7
clone size: few
V gene: TRBV30
CDR3 protein: AWSLAKPSYEQY

J gene: TRBJ2-1
clone size: .
V gene: TRBV30
CDR3 protein: AWSPQGTGEQF

J gene: TRBJ2-5
clone size: .
V gene: TRBV18
CDR3 protein: ASSPAGETQY

J gene: TRBJ1-1
clone size: .
V gene: TRBV28
CDR3 protein: ASSPWGSGKPEAF

J gene: TRBJ1-2
clone size: few
V gene: TRBV6-5
CDR3 protein: ASSPTGTGSNGYT

J gene: TRBJ2-1
clone size: few
V gene: TRBV18
CDR3 protein: ASSPLAGTYNEQF

J gene: TRBJ2-5
clone size: .
V gene: TRBV7-7
CDR3 protein: ASSRSGSGETQY

J gene: TRBJ1-2
clone size: .
V gene: TRBV6-5
CDR3 protein: ASSYSTGGYGYT

J gene: TRBJ2-5
clone size: .
V gene: TRBV19
CDR3 protein: ASNASGGTPETQY

J gene: TRBJ1-2
clone size: .
V gene: TRBV4-1
CDR3 protein: ASSQGVRGPNYGYT

J gene: TRBJ2-7
clone size: .
V gene: TRBV30
CDR3 protein: AWNRDRGYEQY

J gene: TRBJ1-1
clone size: few
V gene: TRBV9
CDR3 protein: ASSGLGQINTEAF

J gene: TRBJ1-5
clone size: .
V gene: TRBV6-5
CDR3 protein: ASVAVPSNQPQH

J gene: TRBJ2-5
clone size: few
V gene: TRBV11-2
CDR3 protein: ASSPGTSGARTSQY

J gene: TRBJ1-1
clone size: .
V gene: TRBV20-1
CDR3 protein: SASSPEAF

J gene: TRBJ1-2
clone size: .
V gene: TRBV18
CDR3 protein: ASSLGQGGDGYT

J gene: TRBJ2-3
clone size: once
V gene: TRBV9
CDR3 protein: ASSVNSGVNTDTQY

J gene: TRBJ2-5
clone size: .
V gene: TRBV27
CDR3 protein: ASSLGQPPETQY

J gene: TRBJ2-7
clone size: few
V gene: TRBV9
CDR3 protein: ASSLGLTYEQY

J gene: TRBJ1-3
clone size: few
V gene: TRBV6-5
CDR3 protein: ASQVAGGNTIY

J gene: TRBJ2-3
clone size: .
V gene: TRBV7-9
CDR3 protein: ASSLAGVVDTQY

J gene: TRBJ2-2
clone size: .
V gene: TRBV2
CDR3 protein: ASSEENTGELF